This T cell receptor beta chain was documented in a study of blood T cells in healthy people across ages. Study-level points and caveats: Diversity was higher, and naive CD4+ cells more numerous, in long-lived donors than in aged donors. While age rose, TCR beta diversity per million T cells dropped in a roughly linear way.

The total RNA that was extracted per sample amounted to at least 5.5 micrograms. Concerning this clonotype itself: Its antigen is undetermined.

With 8 bases removed from V and 2 bases from J, the gap between germline ends came to 21 bases. The CDR3 is 17 residues long. CDR1 MDHEN and CDR2 SYDVKM come from the germline V gene. Primers used in a second PCR of about 6 to 11 cycles were a sample-barcoded 5' primer and a J-beta primer mix. TCRdb re-analysed the 5' RACE reads in MiXCR, keeping a single row per CDR3 protein. Of hundreds of thousands of distinct CDR3 sequences listed, about 50% are singletons. This chain links TRBV28 with TRBJ2-2; TRBD1 might be the D (6 bases). This receptor was obtained from a woman aged 80 or over in good health. What was sequenced was blood. CDR3 loop: CASDPHALQGNTGELFF. The CDR3 DNA reads TGTGCCAGCGATCCTCACGCACTACAGGGTAACACCGGGGAGCTGTTTTTT.